Listed below are T cell receptor beta chains from one sample, sequenced in a study of T-cell memory formation after mild COVID-19. TCRdb re-derived calls from the 5' RACE reads in MiXCR, one entry per CDR3 protein. The sample has 70,000 to 100,000 distinct CDR3 sequences; around 15% are singletons. The sample taken for sequencing was PBMCs or a T cell subset sorted from them (not recorded which). The receptor set was obtained from a man aged 18 to 30 who had mild COVID-19 (a few samples of this study predate the infection). Cell type and time point are not known. Both conserved end residues are part of each CDR3. A D gene is named only where the DNA matches it firmly. The size entry is marked missing in some rows and otherwise reads once, few, many or a size class.

j_gene: TRBJ2-7; v_gene: TRBV6-2/TRBV6-3; d_gene: -; abundance: -; CDR3aa: CASSYVTYEQYF; CDR3nt: TGTGCCAGCAGTTACGTCACCTACGAGCAGTACTTC
j_gene: TRBJ2-3; v_gene: TRBV7-9; d_gene: TRBD2; abundance: -; CDR3aa: CASSFFGGGADTQYF; CDR3nt: TGTGCCAGCAGCTTTTTTGGCGGGGGGGCAGATACGCAGTATTTT
j_gene: TRBJ1-1; v_gene: TRBV7-2; d_gene: TRBD1; abundance: -; CDR3aa: CASSLTGEGTEAFF; CDR3nt: TGTGCCAGCAGCTTAACAGGGGAAGGCACTGAAGCTTTCTTT
j_gene: TRBJ2-2; v_gene: TRBV4-1; d_gene: -; abundance: -; CDR3aa: CASSPPSTGELFF; CDR3nt: TGCGCCAGCAGCCCTCCAAGCACCGGGGAGCTGTTTTTT
j_gene: TRBJ2-7; v_gene: TRBV29-1; d_gene: TRBD1; abundance: -; CDR3aa: CSVPNSGTGPYEQYF; CDR3nt: TGCAGCGTTCCAAACTCCGGGACAGGGCCCTACGAGCAGTACTTC
j_gene: TRBJ2-1; v_gene: TRBV7-9; d_gene: TRBD2; abundance: few; CDR3aa: CASSGHGGAYNEQFF; CDR3nt: TGTGCCAGCAGCGGCCACGGGGGGGCCTACAATGAGCAGTTCTTC
j_gene: TRBJ2-2; v_gene: TRBV2; d_gene: -; abundance: few; CDR3aa: CAIKAGSGELFF; CDR3nt: TGTGCCATAAAAGCAGGTAGCGGGGAGCTGTTTTTT
j_gene: TRBJ2-3; v_gene: TRBV7-9; d_gene: TRBD1; abundance: many; CDR3aa: CASSPGTGALDTQYF; CDR3nt: TGTGCCAGCAGCCCCGGGACAGGGGCCTTAGATACGCAGTATTTT
j_gene: TRBJ2-3; v_gene: TRBV18; d_gene: -; abundance: -; CDR3aa: CASSPPRDTQYF; CDR3nt: TGTGCCAGCTCACCACCCCGGGATACGCAGTATTTT
j_gene: TRBJ1-2; v_gene: TRBV11-2; d_gene: -; abundance: few; CDR3aa: CASSGQGPGYTF; CDR3nt: TGTGCCAGCAGCGGGCAGGGGCCTGGCTACACCTTC
j_gene: TRBJ1-4; v_gene: TRBV7-2; d_gene: -; abundance: few; CDR3aa: CASSLPAGSLLSEKLFF; CDR3nt: TGTGCCAGCAGCTTACCGGCCGGGTCTCTGCTCTCTGAAAAACTGTTTTTT
j_gene: TRBJ2-7; v_gene: TRBV14; d_gene: -; abundance: few; CDR3aa: CASSPSPRYEQYF; CDR3nt: TGTGCCAGCAGCCCCTCCCCCCGCTACGAGCAGTACTTC
j_gene: TRBJ2-7; v_gene: TRBV6-2/TRBV6-3; d_gene: -; abundance: -; CDR3aa: CASSLGGRNEQYF; CDR3nt: TGTGCCAGCAGTTTAGGAGGACGGAACGAGCAGTACTTC
j_gene: TRBJ2-3; v_gene: TRBV5-4; d_gene: TRBD1; abundance: few; CDR3aa: CASSAPGQGPDTQYF; CDR3nt: TGTGCCAGCAGCGCGCCGGGACAGGGTCCAGATACGCAGTATTTT
j_gene: TRBJ2-7; v_gene: TRBV6-5; d_gene: -; abundance: many; CDR3aa: CASSYGGGMDEQYF; CDR3nt: TGTGCCAGCAGTTACGGAGGGGGGATGGACGAGCAGTACTTC
j_gene: TRBJ2-3; v_gene: TRBV6-2/TRBV6-3; d_gene: -; abundance: -; CDR3aa: CASRRLVTPDTQYF; CDR3nt: TGTGCCAGCCGAAGACTAGTCACCCCAGATACGCAGTATTTT
j_gene: TRBJ1-1; v_gene: TRBV6-6; d_gene: TRBD1; abundance: -; CDR3aa: CASITPRDREEAFF; CDR3nt: TGTGCCAGCATCACCCCCCGGGACAGAGAAGAAGCTTTCTTT
j_gene: TRBJ1-2; v_gene: TRBV6-2/TRBV6-3; d_gene: -; abundance: few; CDR3aa: CASSSSPGDGYTF; CDR3nt: TGTGCCAGCAGCTCCTCCCCAGGTGATGGCTACACCTTC
j_gene: TRBJ2-1; v_gene: TRBV7-9; d_gene: -; abundance: few; CDR3aa: CASIAGNYNEQFF; CDR3nt: TGTGCCAGCATTGCAGGAAATTACAATGAGCAGTTCTTC
j_gene: TRBJ1-1; v_gene: TRBV4-1; d_gene: -; abundance: few; CDR3aa: CASSQARIGGEAFF; CDR3nt: TGCGCCAGCAGCCAAGCTCGAATAGGGGGTGAAGCTTTCTTT
j_gene: TRBJ1-1; v_gene: TRBV20-1; d_gene: -; abundance: -; CDR3aa: CSARAPMNTEAFF; CDR3nt: TGCAGTGCTAGAGCACCAATGAACACTGAAGCTTTCTTT
j_gene: TRBJ2-7; v_gene: TRBV6-6; d_gene: TRBD2; abundance: -; CDR3aa: CASSYSPSGVFYEQYF; CDR3nt: TGTGCCAGCAGTTACTCTCCTAGCGGGGTCTTCTACGAGCAGTACTTC
j_gene: TRBJ1-2; v_gene: TRBV11-2; d_gene: -; abundance: many; CDR3aa: CASSLDPFLGRPNYGYTF; CDR3nt: TGTGCCAGCAGCTTAGATCCCTTCTTAGGACGGCCTAACTATGGCTACACCTTC
j_gene: TRBJ2-3; v_gene: TRBV6-5; d_gene: -; abundance: -; CDR3aa: CASSYGMGPDTQYF; CDR3nt: TGTGCCAGCAGTTACGGAATGGGACCAGATACGCAGTATTTT
j_gene: TRBJ1-1; v_gene: TRBV19; d_gene: -; abundance: -; CDR3aa: CASSPPGRGTEAFF; CDR3nt: TGTGCCAGTAGTCCGCCGGGACGGGGCACTGAAGCTTTCTTT
j_gene: TRBJ2-3; v_gene: TRBV20-1; d_gene: -; abundance: few; CDR3aa: CSASRGTDTQYF; CDR3nt: TGCAGTGCTAGTCGCGGCACAGATACGCAGTATTTT
j_gene: TRBJ1-5; v_gene: TRBV27; d_gene: -; abundance: -; CDR3aa: CASRTGFSNQPQHF; CDR3nt: TGTGCCAGCAGGACAGGTTTTAGCAATCAGCCCCAGCATTTT
j_gene: TRBJ2-5; v_gene: TRBV5-6; d_gene: TRBD2; abundance: few; CDR3aa: CASSLASGGFETQYF; CDR3nt: TGTGCCAGCAGCTTGGCTAGCGGGGGGTTCGAGACCCAGTACTTC
j_gene: TRBJ1-5; v_gene: TRBV29-1; d_gene: -; abundance: -; CDR3aa: CSVWQGIGHEGNQPQHF; CDR3nt: TGCAGCGTTTGGCAGGGAATCGGGCATGAAGGCAATCAGCCCCAGCATTTT
j_gene: TRBJ1-1; v_gene: TRBV4-1; d_gene: TRBD1; abundance: few; CDR3aa: CASSGQGAPEAFF; CDR3nt: TGCGCCAGCAGCGGCCAGGGGGCGCCTGAAGCTTTCTTT
j_gene: TRBJ1-1; v_gene: TRBV6-2/TRBV6-3; d_gene: -; abundance: -; CDR3aa: CASSDPGSVYEAFF; CDR3nt: TGTGCCAGCAGTGACCCAGGGTCGGTGTACGAAGCTTTCTTT
j_gene: TRBJ2-7; v_gene: TRBV29-1; d_gene: TRBD2; abundance: few; CDR3aa: CSVAGAGGDPYEQYF; CDR3nt: TGCAGCGTTGCTGGAGCGGGGGGAGACCCCTACGAGCAGTACTTC
j_gene: TRBJ2-7; v_gene: TRBV10-1; d_gene: TRBD1; abundance: few; CDR3aa: CTSSAGQGDYEQYF; CDR3nt: TGCACCAGCAGTGCCGGACAGGGGGACTACGAGCAGTACTTC
j_gene: TRBJ2-7; v_gene: TRBV7-8; d_gene: -; abundance: few; CDR3aa: CASSLRLTLSYEQYF; CDR3nt: TGTGCCAGCAGCCTGAGACTTACCCTCTCCTACGAGCAGTACTTC
j_gene: TRBJ2-1; v_gene: TRBV7-9; d_gene: TRBD2; abundance: once; CDR3aa: CASSLVGLAREQFF; CDR3nt: TGTGCCAGCAGCTTAGTGGGACTAGCACGTGAGCAGTTCTTC
j_gene: TRBJ2-7; v_gene: TRBV11-2; d_gene: TRBD2; abundance: few; CDR3aa: CASSDLAGGEEQYF; CDR3nt: TGTGCCAGCAGCGATCTAGCGGGGGGGGAAGAGCAGTACTTC
j_gene: TRBJ1-2; v_gene: TRBV7-9; d_gene: -; abundance: -; CDR3aa: CASSPSTSGRKGYTF; CDR3nt: TGTGCCAGCAGCCCCTCGACGTCCGGCAGGAAGGGCTACACCTTC
j_gene: TRBJ1-2; v_gene: TRBV11-2; d_gene: -; abundance: -; CDR3aa: CASSLGSVNYGYTF; CDR3nt: TGTGCCAGCAGCTTGGGCAGCGTAAACTATGGCTACACCTTC
j_gene: TRBJ2-2; v_gene: TRBV4-3; d_gene: TRBD2; abundance: once; CDR3aa: CASSQDLAGAPGELFF; CDR3nt: TGCGCCAGCAGCCAAGATCTAGCGGGGGCTCCCGGGGAGCTGTTTTTT
j_gene: TRBJ2-7; v_gene: TRBV18; d_gene: -; abundance: -; CDR3aa: CASSPPEYYEQYF; CDR3nt: TGTGCCAGCTCCCCACCTGAGTACTACGAGCAGTACTTC
j_gene: TRBJ2-1; v_gene: TRBV4-3; d_gene: TRBD2; abundance: -; CDR3aa: CASSQGLDSYNEQFF; CDR3nt: TGCGCCAGCAGCCAGGGACTAGACTCCTACAATGAGCAGTTCTTC
j_gene: TRBJ2-5; v_gene: TRBV4-1; d_gene: -; abundance: few; CDR3aa: CASSPLPGRETQYF; CDR3nt: TGCGCCAGCAGCCCTCTGCCGGGGAGGGAGACCCAGTACTTC
j_gene: TRBJ2-1; v_gene: TRBV6-2/TRBV6-3; d_gene: TRBD2; abundance: few; CDR3aa: CASSYLAGYNEQFF; CDR3nt: TGTGCCAGCAGTTACTTAGCGGGGTACAATGAGCAGTTCTTC